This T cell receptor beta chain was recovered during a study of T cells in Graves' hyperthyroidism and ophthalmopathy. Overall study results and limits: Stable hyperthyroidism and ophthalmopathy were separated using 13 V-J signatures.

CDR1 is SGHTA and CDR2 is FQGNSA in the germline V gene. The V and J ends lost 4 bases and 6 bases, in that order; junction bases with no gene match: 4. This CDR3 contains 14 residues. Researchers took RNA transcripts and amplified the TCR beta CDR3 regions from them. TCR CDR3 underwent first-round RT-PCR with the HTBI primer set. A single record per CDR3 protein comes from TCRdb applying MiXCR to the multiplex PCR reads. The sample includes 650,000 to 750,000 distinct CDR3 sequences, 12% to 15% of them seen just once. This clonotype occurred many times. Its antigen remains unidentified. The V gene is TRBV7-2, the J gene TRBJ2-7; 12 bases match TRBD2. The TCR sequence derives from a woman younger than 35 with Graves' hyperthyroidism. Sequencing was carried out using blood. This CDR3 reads CASSSGTSGFEQYF. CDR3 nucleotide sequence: TGTGCCAGCAGCTCCGGGACTAGCGGGTTCGAGCAGTACTTC.